Here is one T cell receptor (beta chain) with its context. TCRdb itself ran the 5' RACE reads through MiXCR, one entry per CDR3 protein. The sample lists roughly 510,000 distinct CDR3 sequences, roughly 17% occurring once. The entry originates in a study of T-cell memory formation after mild COVID-19. The V gene lost 4 bases and the J gene lost 2 bases, with 9 bases spanning the gap. The CDR3 has 14 amino acids. Germline V gene lookup returns CDR1 LGHDT and CDR2 YNNKEL (reference sequence). This sequence was found in an adult woman who had mild COVID-19 (a few samples of this study predate the infection). Cell type and time point are not known. Sequenced sample: PBMCs or a T cell subset sorted from them (not recorded which). This chain joins TRBV3-1 and TRBJ2-1; D may be TRBD2 (6 bases). The CDR3 sequence is CASSLGEAYNEQFF. CDR3 nucleotides: TGTGCCAGCAGCCTGGGGGAGGCCTACAATGAGCAGTTCTTC.